This is a list of T cell receptor beta chains from one sample in a study of T cell responses to AZD1222 COVID-19 vaccine. Using immunoSEQ multiplex PCR, the repertoire was profiled, and TCRdb retains in-frame clones only, with some absent. The sample yields approximately 150,000 clones, about 89% seen once. The sample in question was peripheral blood, obtained 28 days after the second AZD1222 dose. The receptors come from an adult who received the AZD1222 COVID-19 vaccine. The conserved cysteine and the conserved F or W are not part of the CDR3 here. A D gene is named only where the DNA matches it firmly.

v_gene	d_gene	CDR3aa
TRBV27	TRBD1	ASSLRGIETQY
TRBV9	.	ASSVDPTDTQY
TRBV19	.	ASSIAYGLF
TRBV15	.	ATSRDQWGANVLT
TRBV29-1	.	SVRPGGAYEQY
TRBV2	.	ASNKDSRTEAF
TRBV6-2/TRBV6-3	.	ASSLTSARYEQY
TRBV19	.	ASSNRLTNSYEQY
TRBV19	TRBD1	ASSIDLTGDTEAF
TRBV10-2	.	ASSEVGTYEQY
TRBV3-1/TRBV3-2	.	ASSPRGNIQY
TRBV27	.	ASSLVGDTSSTDTQY
TRBV2	.	ASSVRRDQPQH
TRBV19	.	ASSPMSNQPQH
TRBV27	.	ASSLSFLLSLKNTGELF
TRBV7-2	.	ASSPAVAGLTQY
TRBV6-5	.	ASSFTGVGGDTEAF
TRBV19	TRBD1	ASGTAYDNEQF
TRBV24-1	.	ATSDGTLGF
TRBV29-1	.	SGLFTGPDTEAF
TRBV28	.	ASRAGGQTYEQY
TRBV4-1	.	ASSQEAGLPTEAF
TRBV4-3	TRBD1	ASSVTGGASDTQY
TRBV3-1/TRBV3-2	TRBD2	ASSQEGLAGVNLRYEQY
TRBV9	.	ASSVGIWGPSGNTIY
TRBV10-1	TRBD2	ASSPGTSGGAGRETQY
TRBV4-3	TRBD2	ASSRLAGGTDTQY
TRBV7-8	.	ASSLRSENQPQH
TRBV7-8	TRBD1	ASSSGQGNSNQPQH
TRBV19	TRBD1	ASSPDRGSSPLH
TRBV9	.	ASRSGRYGYT
TRBV7-2	.	ASSLVQGRTEAF
TRBV5-4	.	ASSPLQSDTQY
TRBV14	.	ASSQETFGYT
TRBV6-5	.	ASSRMMGETQY
TRBV21-1	.	ASSSTGGRRPEAF
TRBV27	.	ASSLLYPGPPNNQPQH
TRBV29-1	.	SVVLADETGSGGYT
TRBV28	TRBD1	ASSLFDRGAQY
TRBV4-3	TRBD1	ASSQDEQGRGSYEQY
TRBV5-1	TRBD1	ASSLEGTGRPYEQY
TRBV6-5	TRBD1	ASSKQGRETQY
TRBV11-2	.	ASSLGDGGDVFEQY
TRBV29-1	.	SVEMPRTLEQY
TRBV7-3	.	ASSLRRGTDTQY
TRBV7-6	.	ASSYTTGGIAEAF
TRBV12-5	.	ASAVNTEAF
TRBV2	.	ASSESGGGGNIQY
TRBV7-2	.	ASSSAGTSNTGELF
TRBV19	TRBD2	ASSTPGGGPSEQY
TRBV27	.	ASSFSWGEVNYGYT
TRBV5-1	.	ASSVRSGDYGYT
TRBV3-1/TRBV3-2	.	ASSPRANRATEAF
TRBV28	.	ASRGSFGGRSYEQY
TRBV10-3	.	AISESTQNTEAF
TRBV6-5	.	ASSSGQSYGYT
TRBV6-1	.	ASSDTLNYGYT